Shown below are 30 T cell receptor beta chains from a single sample sequenced in a study of T-cell reconstitution after alpha-beta-depleted transplantation in children. No antigen is known for these receptors. The library targeted TCRbeta and was prepared with unique molecular identifiers. Using its own MiXCR run on the PCR reads, TCRdb lists one record per CDR3 protein. The repertoire holds 30,000 to 40,000 distinct CDR3 sequences, with about 6.7% as singletons. The study's findings and limits: The origin of alpha-beta T cells about two months after transplant was reportedly several hundred expanded graft clones.

Sequencing used peripheral blood, obtained 60 days after TCRalphabeta/CD19-depleted stem cell transplant. The receptors stem from a child younger than two who had a stem cell transplant for acute myeloid leukemia, so the T cells may come from the graft donor.

This clonotype was counted at least ten times. This chain connects TRBV7-9 to TRBJ2-3; D is undetermined. The V gene's germline CDR1 is SEHNR and CDR2 FQNEAQ (reference sequence). CDR3 length: 15 amino acids. V was trimmed by 2 bases and J by 0 bases, leaving 9 bases between them. CDR3 residues: CASSLISRSTDTQYF. CDR3 DNA: TGTGCCAGCAGCTTAATATCCCGTAGCACAGATACGCAGTATTTT. The complete variable domain, with remaining parts taken from reference TRBV7-9 and TRBJ2-3, reads DTGVSQNPRHKITKRGQNVTFRCDPISEHNRLYWYRQTLGQGPEFLTYFQNEAQLEKSRLLSDRFSAERPKGSFSTLEIQRTEQGDSAMYLCASSLISRSTDTQYFGPGTRLTVL.

The table lists this clonotype with a few counts. The rearrangement joins TRBV4-3 to TRBJ2-7; D may be TRBD2 (7 bases). The V gene's germline CDR1 is LGHNA and CDR2 YSLEER. Trimming took off 1 base at V and 3 bases at J, with 16 bases between the two ends. The CDR3 has 16 residues. CDR3 region: CASSQAEGGGHYEQYF. DNA for the CDR3: TGCGCCAGCAGCCAAGCCGAAGGCGGGGGCCACTACGAGCAGTACTTC.

The chain's CDR3 is CASSPRGSAEAFF. The CDR3 coding sequence is TGTGCCAGCAGTCCCCGGGGGAGTGCTGAAGCTTTCTTT. The chain carries TRBV28 and TRBJ1-1; possibly TRBD1 for D (5 bases). V gave up 5 bases and J gave up 6 bases, with 13 bases separating them. In germline, CDR1 is MDHEN, CDR2 SYDVKM. This CDR3 region has 13 residues.

This clonotype was counted many times. The chain links TRBV6-6 to TRBJ2-7; unclear D gene. The CDR3 consists of 12 residues. V was cut by 6 bases and J by 1 base, with 7 bases left in between. The germline V gene has CDR1 MNHNY and CDR2 SVGAGI (reference sequence). CDR3 amino acids: CASRLTSYEQYF. DNA of the CDR3: TGTGCCAGCAGACTGACTTCCTACGAGCAGTACTTC.

This clonotype was counted many times. The chain employs TRBV20-1 and TRBJ2-3; 8 bases line up with TRBD1. V shed 3 bases, J shed 3 bases, and the junction held 8 bases outside the gene matches. There are 15 residues in the CDR3. Germline CDR1 and CDR2: DFQATT and SNEGSKA (reference sequence). The CDR3 reads CSARDRAIGTDTQYF. The CDR3 nucleotides are TGCAGTGCTAGGGACAGGGCCATTGGGACAGATACGCAGTATTTT.

This clonotype was seen ten or more times. This chain joins TRBV28 and TRBJ1-1; TRBD1 agrees at 8 bases. Germline V gene lookup returns CDR1 MDHEN and CDR2 SYDVKM. Trimming at V came to 7 bases and at J to 4 bases, leaving 5 bases not matched to a gene. This CDR3 comprises 13 residues. This chain's CDR3 is CASTHRGGTEAFF. CDR3 sequence (DNA): TGTGCCAGCACACACAGGGGGGGCACTGAAGCTTTCTTT.

The table lists this clonotype with many counts. The chain is built from TRBV7-9 and TRBJ1-2; a possible D gene is TRBD1 (5 bases). The germline CDR1 and CDR2 sequences are SEHNR and FQNEAQ (reference sequence). This CDR3 has 13 residues. Trimming pared 4 bases from V and 6 bases from J, leaving 12 bases between. Here the CDR3 DNA reads TGTGCCAGCAGCTCGGCGGCGGGGGATGGCTACACCTTC. This translates into CASSSAAGDGYTF.

This clonotype was seen ten or more times. The chain links TRBV4-2 to TRBJ2-4, with 10 bases aligning to TRBD2. The CDR3 is made up of 17 amino acids. Losses at the gene ends were 7 bases for V and 0 bases for J; bases not matched to a gene: 9. CDR1 is LGHNA and CDR2 is YNFKEQ in the germline V gene. The CDR3 nucleotides read TGTGCCAGCACCTCGGGTAGCGGGGGGCTAGCCAAAAACATTCAGTACTTC. Protein sequence: CASTSGSGGLAKNIQYF.

This clonotype was counted between two and nine times. The V call is TRBV11-1, the J call TRBJ2-6, with D uncertain. The CDR3 runs 18 residues. Germline V gives CDR1 SGHAT, CDR2 FQDESV (reference sequence). V gave up 2 bases and J gave up 0 bases, with 14 bases separating them. CDR3 coding DNA: TGTGCCAGCAGCTTAAGGAAGGGCAGGTACTCTGGGGCCAACGTCCTGACTTTC. Translation: CASSLRKGRYSGANVLTF.

Many counts were recorded for this clonotype. The V gene is TRBV5-1, the J gene TRBJ2-1; TRBD2 matches 15 bases. CDR1 and CDR2 (germline): SGHRS, YFSETQ. J was trimmed by 9 bases and V by 0 bases; bases with no gene match: 4. The CDR3 loop spans 16 amino acids. CDR3 nucleotides: TGCGCCAGCAGCTTGGAGGGACTAGCGGGAGGAGGTGAGCAGTTCTTC. This gives the protein CASSLEGLAGGGEQFF.

This clonotype was picked up many times. The rearrangement uses TRBV7-6 and TRBJ2-7; D is possibly TRBD2 (6 bases). V was clipped by 1 base and J by 4 bases, with 14 bases between them. The germline CDR1 and CDR2 sequences are SGHVS and FNYEAQ. CDR3 length: 15 residues. This CDR3 reads CASSLEGRRDYEQYF. CDR3 sequence (DNA): TGTGCCAGCAGCTTAGAGGGGAGGAGGGATTACGAGCAGTACTTC.

This clonotype was observed many times. V usage is TRBV4-3 and J usage is TRBJ2-1; possibly TRBD1 for D (6 bases). V lost 0 bases and J 13 bases, leaving 16 bases between the germline ends. The CDR3 consists of 14 residues. From germline, CDR1 is LGHNA and CDR2 YSLEER. CDR3 sequence (DNA): TGCGCCAGCAGCCAAGAGAGGCACACGGGACAACAGTTCTTC. Translation: CASSQERHTGQQFF.

The genes are TRBV11-2 and TRBJ2-5; maybe TRBD1 (5 bases). The V and J ends lost 4 bases and 3 bases respectively, with 15 bases between them. This CDR3 is 15 amino acids long. The germline V gene encodes CDR1 SGHAT and CDR2 FQNNGV. The CDR3 DNA follows: TGTGCCAGCAGCTCGATTAACCGACAGAAAGAGACCCAGTACTTC. This codes for CASSSINRQKETQYF.

This clonotype was detected ten times or more. V and J are TRBV2 and TRBJ2-3; either TRBD1 or TRBD2 may supply D (6 bases each). CDR3 length equals 15 residues. Trimming took off 2 bases at V and 2 bases at J, with 11 bases between the two ends. Germline CDR1 SNHLY, CDR2 FYNNEI. The CDR3 nucleotides read TGTGCCAGCAGTGAACGGGGGCGGTTCACAGATACGCAGTATTTT. It translates to CASSERGRFTDTQYF.

The table lists this clonotype with many counts. The rearrangement links TRBV19 to TRBJ2-7; 10 bases match TRBD1. The J segment lost 2 bases and the V segment lost 4 bases, leaving 5 bases of the junction unmatched. This CDR3 has 15 amino acids. Germline V gene sequence: CDR1 LNHDA, CDR2 SQIVND (reference sequence). This CDR3 is CASSTPGQGTYEQYF. The CDR3 region has the DNA TGTGCCAGTAGTACACCGGGACAGGGGACCTACGAGCAGTACTTC.

This clonotype was observed many times. The rearrangement uses TRBV24-1 and TRBJ1-6; TRBD1 agrees at 8 bases. V trimming: 12 bases; J trimming: 6 bases; junction bases outside the gene matches: 6. The germline CDR1 and CDR2 sequences are KGHDR and SFDVKD. The CDR3 contains 13 residues. CDR3 nucleotide sequence: TGTGCCCCCGGGGACAGGATTAATTCACCCCTCCACTTT. It codes for CAPGDRINSPLHF.

The gene calls are TRBV27 and TRBJ1-4; D unclear. V lost 5 bases and J 0 bases, leaving 10 bases between the germline ends. The CDR3 length is 15 residues. Germline CDR1 is MNHEY and CDR2 is SMNVEV (reference sequence). CDR3 DNA: TGTGCCAGCAGTCCCAATCCTGCAACTAATGAAAAACTGTTTTTT. The encoded protein is CASSPNPATNEKLFF.

Ten or more counts support this clonotype. J is TRBJ2-1 and V is TRBV7-3; a weak D match, TRBD1 (6 bases). The CDR3 is 17 amino acids. V shed 1 base and J shed 3 bases, with 16 bases lying between them. Germline V lookup: CDR1 SGHTA, CDR2 FQGTGA. The CDR3 nucleotides read TGTGCCAGCAGCTTAAGTTTCGCAGGGGTTGTCTACAATGAGCAGTTCTTC. Amino acid sequence: CASSLSFAGVVYNEQFF.

This clonotype came up many times. This sequence joins TRBV12-3 or TRBV12-4 and TRBJ2-5; 9 positions agree with TRBD2. The CDR3 runs to 17 residues. Trimming at V came to 6 bases and at J to 5 bases, leaving 16 bases not matched to a gene. CDR3 nucleotide sequence: TGTGCCAGCAGACGGAGGGCTAGCGGGGCCCTCCGGGAGACCCAGTACTTC. It translates to CASRRRASGALRETQYF.

This clonotype was counted many times. The chain is built from TRBV7-9 and TRBJ2-5, with D perhaps given as TRBD1 or TRBD2 (6 bases each). Trimming left V 2 bases short and J 5 bases short, with 15 bases between. The germline gives CDR1 SEHNR, CDR2 FQNEAQ (reference sequence). This CDR3 region has 15 residues. Here the CDR3 DNA reads TGTGCCAGCAGCTTAAGTAAGCGGAGGGGGGAGACCCAGTACTTC. Amino acids: CASSLSKRRGETQYF.

This clonotype was observed at least ten times. This chain links TRBV29-1 with TRBJ2-7, with 12 bases that match TRBD2. This CDR3 has 14 residues. Germline V gives CDR1 SQVTM, CDR2 ANQGSEA. J lost 5 bases, V lost 6 bases, and 8 bases had no gene match. CDR3 nucleotides: TGCAGCGTGCTGAGACTAGCGGGAGACCACGAGCAGTACTTC. Protein product: CSVLRLAGDHEQYF.

This clonotype was counted ten times or more. J is TRBJ1-1 and V is TRBV4-3, with D tentatively TRBD1 (5 bases). The length of the CDR3 is 13 residues. The V gene's germline CDR1 is LGHNA and CDR2 YSLEER. Trimming removed 0 bases at V and 5 bases at J, with 7 bases between. The CDR3 is CASSQDRGTEAFF. The CDR3 bases are TGCGCCAGCAGCCAAGATCGGGGGACTGAAGCTTTCTTT.

This clonotype was seen many times. The rearrangement joins TRBV13 to TRBJ2-3; D not resolved. The germline V gene encodes CDR1 PRHDT and CDR2 FYEKMQ (reference sequence). Deletions cut 5 bases from V and 4 bases from J, with 13 bases between. The CDR3 spans 14 residues. The CDR3 loop reads CASSLTFRADTQYF. The DNA of the CDR3 is TGTGCCAGCAGCCTAACCTTCCGAGCAGATACGCAGTATTTT.

V usage is TRBV30 and J usage is TRBJ2-7; TRBD2 agrees at 10 bases. The CDR3 is made up of 15 amino acids. CDR1 and CDR2 from the germline V gene are GTSNPN and SVGIG (reference sequence). V lost 0 bases to trimming and J lost 5 bases; unmatched junction nucleotides: 7. The CDR3 DNA reads as TGTGCCTGGAGTGTAGGGGCTAGCGGGGGAAACGAGCAGTACTTC. It is translated as CAWSVGASGGNEQYF.

The chain joins TRBV10-3 to TRBJ2-7, with TRBD2 as a possible D gene (6 bases). Trimming pared 0 bases from V and 0 bases from J, leaving 9 bases between. The CDR3 has 15 residues. The germline gives CDR1 ENHRY, CDR2 SYGVKD. CDR3 in amino acids: CAISESGLSSYEQYF. CDR3 DNA sequence: TGTGCCATCAGTGAGTCGGGACTGAGCTCCTACGAGCAGTACTTC.

This clonotype was seen many times. The chain employs TRBV12-3 or TRBV12-4 and TRBJ2-4; a weak D match, TRBD1 (5 bases). V was shortened by 5 bases and J by 0 bases, with 11 bases between the two germline ends. The CDR3 has 15 amino acids. This CDR3 reads CASSLQELAKNIQYF. In nucleotides, the CDR3 is TGTGCCAGCAGTCTACAGGAGCTAGCCAAAAACATTCAGTACTTC.

The sample holds many counts of this clonotype. The chain couples TRBV28 to TRBJ2-2; D is uncertain. V lost 2 bases and J lost 0, with 13 bases in between. In germline, CDR1 is MDHEN, CDR2 SYDVKM. The CDR3 totals 17 residues. The CDR3 protein is CASSLNSAPSNTGELFF. The CDR3 region has the DNA TGTGCCAGCAGTTTAAATTCTGCCCCCTCGAACACCGGGGAGCTGTTTTTT.

This clonotype came up many times. The V gene is TRBV5-1, the J gene TRBJ2-7; D is uncertain. Per germline, CDR1 SGHRS and CDR2 YFSETQ. Trimming took off 1 base at V and 5 bases at J, with 7 bases between the two ends. There are 12 residues in the CDR3. The CDR3 here is CASSLLGNEQYF. The CDR3 region has the DNA TGCGCCAGCAGCTTGTTGGGGAACGAGCAGTACTTC.

This clonotype came up many times. The V gene is TRBV12-3 or TRBV12-4, the J gene TRBJ2-7; TRBD2 agrees at 8 bases. This CDR3 contains 13 residues. J was trimmed by 2 bases and V by 7 bases; bases with no gene match: 4. The CDR3 sequence is CASTLAGPYEQYF. The CDR3 DNA reads TGTGCCAGCACCCTAGCGGGCCCCTACGAGCAGTACTTC.

This clonotype was seen repeatedly, ten times or more. V is TRBV29-1 and J is TRBJ2-7; D might be TRBD2 (5 bases). CDR3 size: 11 residues. Germline CDR1 SQVTM, CDR2 ANQGSEA. Deletions cut 5 bases from V and 11 bases from J, with 16 bases between. CDR3 sequence: CSVIHRGYEYF. The CDR3 region has the DNA TGCAGCGTTATACATCGGGGTTACGAGTACTTC.